These T cell receptor beta chains were read from a single sample in a study of T cells after yellow fever vaccination. A single record per CDR3 protein comes from TCRdb applying MiXCR to the 5' RACE reads. The data contain over 150,000 distinct CDR3 sequences, more than 5.5% of them singletons. Sequencing was performed on CD4+ T cells sorted from PBMCs, taken 5 days after the first yellow fever vaccination. These receptors all stem from a man between 18 and 29 years old who received the YFV17D yellow fever vaccine. Both conserved end residues are part of each CDR3. Each record gives: CDR3 protein, CDR3 DNA, J gene, V gene, clone size, D gene. The D gene is left open where the match is weak. Rows give clone size only sometimes, using once, few, many, or a class for an expanded clone.

CDR3 protein: CASTDGGHLGNYGYTF
CDR3 DNA: TGTGCCAGCACCGACGGCGGACATTTAGGGAACTATGGCTACACCTTC
J gene: TRBJ1-2
V gene: TRBV6-5
clone size: NA
D gene: NA

CDR3 protein: CASSQTGAVYEQYF
CDR3 DNA: TGTGCCAGCAGCCAAACCGGGGCGGTATACGAGCAGTACTTC
J gene: TRBJ2-7
V gene: TRBV3-1
clone size: many
D gene: NA

CDR3 protein: CAIPIQGSPYEQYF
CDR3 DNA: TGTGCCATCCCGATTCAGGGTAGCCCCTACGAGCAGTACTTC
J gene: TRBJ2-7
V gene: TRBV3-1
clone size: many
D gene: NA

CDR3 protein: CASSYSQGNGYTF
CDR3 DNA: TGTGCCAGCAGTTACTCACAGGGGAATGGCTACACCTTC
J gene: TRBJ1-2
V gene: TRBV6-2/TRBV6-3
clone size: few
D gene: TRBD1

CDR3 protein: CASSPLGHEQFF
CDR3 DNA: TGTGCCAGCAGCCCCCTGGGGCATGAGCAGTTCTTC
J gene: TRBJ2-1
V gene: TRBV7-2
clone size: many
D gene: NA

CDR3 protein: CASSGDRGLIGDTQYF
CDR3 DNA: TGTGCCAGCAGCGGGGACAGGGGGCTGATCGGGGATACGCAGTATTTT
J gene: TRBJ2-3
V gene: TRBV27
clone size: many
D gene: TRBD1

CDR3 protein: CASSSETGLAGEKDTQYF
CDR3 DNA: TGTGCCAGCAGCTCAGAAACGGGACTAGCGGGGGAAAAAGATACGCAGTATTTT
J gene: TRBJ2-3
V gene: TRBV6-1
clone size: NA
D gene: TRBD2

CDR3 protein: CASWEAGANVLTF
CDR3 DNA: TGTGCCAGCTGGGAAGCTGGGGCCAACGTCCTGACTTTC
J gene: TRBJ2-6
V gene: TRBV5-4
clone size: few
D gene: NA

CDR3 protein: CASGLTGMQNNEQFF
CDR3 DNA: TGTGCCAGCGGCTTAACAGGGATGCAGAACAATGAGCAGTTCTTC
J gene: TRBJ2-1
V gene: TRBV7-3
clone size: NA
D gene: NA

CDR3 protein: CASSPSSADEYNEQFF
CDR3 DNA: TGTGCCAGCAGTCCCTCGTCAGCAGATGAATACAATGAGCAGTTCTTC
J gene: TRBJ2-1
V gene: TRBV28
clone size: many
D gene: NA

CDR3 protein: CASSLKRTVKKLFF
CDR3 DNA: TGTGCCAGCAGTTTAAAGAGGACAGTAAAAAAACTGTTTTTT
J gene: TRBJ1-4
V gene: TRBV27
clone size: NA
D gene: NA

CDR3 protein: CSARPLGQGQETQYF
CDR3 DNA: TGCAGTGCTAGACCGCTGGGACAGGGCCAAGAGACCCAGTACTTC
J gene: TRBJ2-5
V gene: TRBV20-1
clone size: NA
D gene: TRBD1

CDR3 protein: CASKTGTLKSGELFF
CDR3 DNA: TGTGCCAGCAAAACCGGGACACTAAAGTCCGGGGAGCTGTTTTTT
J gene: TRBJ2-2
V gene: TRBV12-3/TRBV12-4
clone size: many
D gene: NA

CDR3 protein: CASSLSGAEWETQYF
CDR3 DNA: TGCGCCAGCAGCTTGTCAGGGGCGGAGTGGGAGACCCAGTACTTC
J gene: TRBJ2-5
V gene: TRBV5-1
clone size: NA
D gene: NA

CDR3 protein: CASSATDYNSPLHF
CDR3 DNA: TGTGCCAGCAGTGCGACAGATTATAATTCACCCCTCCACTTT
J gene: TRBJ1-6
V gene: TRBV25-1
clone size: few
D gene: NA

CDR3 protein: CASSPVPEAGAYNEQFF
CDR3 DNA: TGCGCCAGCAGCCCGGTGCCCGAAGCGGGGGCCTACAATGAGCAGTTCTTC
J gene: TRBJ2-1
V gene: TRBV5-1
clone size: few
D gene: TRBD2

CDR3 protein: CASSQVWERGADTDTQYF
CDR3 DNA: TGCGCCAGCAGCCAAGTTTGGGAGCGGGGGGCCGATACAGATACGCAGTATTTT
J gene: TRBJ2-3
V gene: TRBV4-3
clone size: many
D gene: TRBD2

CDR3 protein: CASSLAGGQNEQFF
CDR3 DNA: TGTGCCAGCAGCTTAGCGGGGGGGCAGAATGAGCAGTTCTTC
J gene: TRBJ2-1
V gene: TRBV7-6
clone size: many
D gene: NA

CDR3 protein: CASSLAGEVGGYTF
CDR3 DNA: TGTGCCAGCAGCCTGGCGGGGGAAGTCGGTGGCTACACCTTC
J gene: TRBJ1-2
V gene: TRBV7-2
clone size: many
D gene: NA

CDR3 protein: CASSSFASSYNEQFF
CDR3 DNA: TGTGCCAGCAGCTCCTTCGCCAGCTCCTACAATGAGCAGTTCTTC
J gene: TRBJ2-1
V gene: TRBV7-2
clone size: NA
D gene: NA

CDR3 protein: CASGRTVGYNEQFF
CDR3 DNA: TGTGCCAGCGGCCGGACGGTAGGATACAATGAGCAGTTCTTC
J gene: TRBJ2-1
V gene: TRBV12-3/TRBV12-4
clone size: many
D gene: NA

CDR3 protein: CASSLTSRDIQYF
CDR3 DNA: TGCGCCAGCAGCCTGACTAGCCGGGACATTCAGTACTTC
J gene: TRBJ2-4
V gene: TRBV5-1
clone size: many
D gene: TRBD2

CDR3 protein: CASSLAGGILLTHYTF
CDR3 DNA: TGTGCCAGCAGCCTCGCCGGGGGGATCCTGCTGACCCACTACACCTTC
J gene: TRBJ1-2
V gene: TRBV3-1
clone size: few
D gene: NA

CDR3 protein: CASSTDEAPQHF
CDR3 DNA: TGTGCCAGCAGTACCGACGAGGCGCCCCAGCATTTT
J gene: TRBJ1-5
V gene: TRBV2
clone size: many
D gene: NA

CDR3 protein: CASSQGAAALYNSPLHF
CDR3 DNA: TGTGCCAGCAGCCAAGGGGCAGCAGCTTTATACAATTCACCCCTCCACTTT
J gene: TRBJ1-6
V gene: TRBV3-1
clone size: NA
D gene: NA

CDR3 protein: CSALGETQYF
CDR3 DNA: TGCAGTGCATTGGGGGAGACCCAGTACTTC
J gene: TRBJ2-5
V gene: TRBV20-1
clone size: many
D gene: NA

CDR3 protein: CASSYSPSATYNEQFF
CDR3 DNA: TGTGCCAGCAGTTATTCCCCTAGCGCTACTTACAATGAGCAGTTCTTC
J gene: TRBJ2-1
V gene: TRBV6-5
clone size: NA
D gene: NA

CDR3 protein: CASSLAWRDTEAFF
CDR3 DNA: TGTGCCAGCAGCTTAGCGTGGCGGGACACTGAAGCTTTCTTT
J gene: TRBJ1-1
V gene: TRBV7-2
clone size: many
D gene: NA

CDR3 protein: CASSWQGPRGGNEQFF
CDR3 DNA: TGCGCCAGCAGTTGGCAGGGTCCCCGAGGCGGCAATGAGCAGTTCTTC
J gene: TRBJ2-1
V gene: TRBV5-1
clone size: many
D gene: NA

CDR3 protein: CATSRGGGNGESEQFF
CDR3 DNA: TGTGCCACCAGCAGAGGCGGGGGGAACGGAGAATCTGAGCAGTTCTTC
J gene: TRBJ2-1
V gene: TRBV15
clone size: many
D gene: TRBD2

CDR3 protein: CASSADRGTDTQYF
CDR3 DNA: TGTGCCAGCAGCGCGGACAGGGGTACAGATACGCAGTATTTT
J gene: TRBJ2-3
V gene: TRBV7-3
clone size: few
D gene: TRBD1

CDR3 protein: CASSLVVYQETQYF
CDR3 DNA: TGTGCCAGCAGCTTAGTGGTATACCAAGAGACCCAGTACTTC
J gene: TRBJ2-5
V gene: TRBV7-2
clone size: many
D gene: NA

CDR3 protein: CASSAGSESDQPQHF
CDR3 DNA: TGTGCCAGCAGTGCGGGCAGTGAATCCGATCAGCCCCAGCATTTT
J gene: TRBJ1-5
V gene: TRBV25-1
clone size: few
D gene: NA

CDR3 protein: CASSLPDRPGGYTF
CDR3 DNA: TGTGCCAGCAGCTTGCCGGACAGGCCAGGTGGCTACACCTTC
J gene: TRBJ1-2
V gene: TRBV5-6
clone size: few
D gene: TRBD1

CDR3 protein: CASSLGGTSGHNEQFF
CDR3 DNA: TGTGCCAGCAGCTTGGGTGGGACTAGCGGACACAATGAGCAGTTCTTC
J gene: TRBJ2-1
V gene: TRBV5-4
clone size: NA
D gene: TRBD2

CDR3 protein: CASSYSLVSSYEQYF
CDR3 DNA: TGTGCCAGCAGTTACTCATTGGTGAGCTCCTACGAGCAGTACTTC
J gene: TRBJ2-7
V gene: TRBV6-5
clone size: few
D gene: NA

CDR3 protein: CASSPITGTGKNIQYF
CDR3 DNA: TGTGCCAGCTCACCTATAACCGGGACAGGGAAAAACATTCAGTACTTC
J gene: TRBJ2-4
V gene: TRBV18
clone size: NA
D gene: TRBD1

CDR3 protein: CSAIGQVGSTDTQYF
CDR3 DNA: TGCAGTGCTATCGGGCAGGTGGGGAGCACAGATACGCAGTATTTT
J gene: TRBJ2-3
V gene: TRBV20-1
clone size: many
D gene: NA

CDR3 protein: CASSSRGPSTDTQYF
CDR3 DNA: TGTGCCAGCTCAAGCAGAGGACCTAGCACAGATACGCAGTATTTT
J gene: TRBJ2-3
V gene: TRBV18
clone size: many
D gene: NA

CDR3 protein: CASSVQGGKNIQYF
CDR3 DNA: TGTGCCAGCAGTGTACAGGGTGGCAAAAACATTCAGTACTTC
J gene: TRBJ2-4
V gene: TRBV6-1
clone size: many
D gene: NA

CDR3 protein: CASSLGLSPGNTEAFF
CDR3 DNA: TGTGCCAGCAGCTTAGGTCTGAGCCCGGGGAACACTGAAGCTTTCTTT
J gene: TRBJ1-1
V gene: TRBV7-6
clone size: many
D gene: NA